This TCR beta chain emerged from a study of blood T cell repertoires in COVID-19. The wider study: From the United States, Italy and Spain came samples of acute and convalescent COVID-19. T cells, B-cell-depleted T cells, or PBMCs provided the cDNA or gDNA that served as material.

The germline gives CDR1 MNHNS, CDR2 SASEGT. The CDR3 length is 16 residues. Trimming removed 3 bases at V and 3 bases at J, with 18 bases between. How the authors handled the data: Counts of nucleated cells, estimated from reference gene primer amplification, were obtained. The assay was immunoSEQ multiplex PCR, and TCRdb's table has in-frame clones only and misses some. That table gives V, J and clone size, and the DNA gave D and trimming. The table records 200,000 to 250,000 clones, under 90% of them present only once. This chain connects TRBV6-1 to TRBJ2-7, with D possibly TRBD1 on 5 matching bases. This clonotype was sampled from a woman of 80 years or more with acute or convalescent COVID-19. Sequencing input: peripheral blood. The CDR3 reads CASSDVWAGLSYEQYF. The DNA for the CDR3 is TGTGCCAGCAGTGATGTCTGGGCAGGGCTAAGCTACGAGCAGTACTTC.